The clone carrying this T cell receptor beta chain has ten or more counts. As yet, its antigen is unknown. This sample was included in a study of shared clonotypes between healthy human individuals. The table came from immunoSEQ multiplex PCR; TCRdb's copy has only in-frame clones and leaves some out. The sample records 550,000 to 700,000 clones, approximately 73% being singletons. The investigators split CD4+ cells into a CD45RA+ naive subset and a CD45RA-negative memory subset. Study-wide results and limits: The sole specimen, blood, was sampled, and tissue repertoires likely differ.

The sample taken for sequencing was memory CD4+ T cells sorted from blood. The sample's subset: CD45RA-negative fraction. The TCR was taken from a woman aged 25 to 39 in good health.

CDR3 nucleotides: TGTGCCAGCAGCGCGCTCGGGGTTGGGGAGCAGTTCTTC. It codes for CASSALGVGEQFF. V usage is TRBV7-9 and J usage is TRBJ2-1, with D possibly TRBD2 on 5 matching bases. Trimming shortened V by 5 bases and J by 10 bases, and 15 bases separated the two germline ends. The CDR3 is 13 residues long. Per germline, CDR1 SEHNR and CDR2 FQNEAQ (reference sequence).